This T cell receptor (beta chain) is from a study of blood T cell repertoires in COVID-19. The CDR3 is 17 amino acids. V gave up 3 bases and J gave up 2 bases; unmatched junction bases: 12. Germline values: CDR1 GTSNPN, CDR2 SVGIG (reference sequence). The sample holds a few counts of this clone. TCRdb keeps only in-frame clones here, not all; method: immunoSEQ multiplex PCR. Of approximately 220,000 clones in the sample, 75% to 90% are singletons; the top ten hold approximately 4%. This sequence joins TRBV30 and TRBJ2-1; 8 nucleotides line up with TRBD2. The receptor was derived from a woman in her twenties or thirties who had been exposed to COVID-19. The sequencing sample was made of PBMCs or T cells enriched from blood (not recorded which). In DNA, the CDR3 is TGTGCCTGGAGACCGATCAGGAGCGGGGGCCCCTACAATGAGCAGTTCTTC. This gives the protein CAWRPIRSGGPYNEQFF.